This TCR beta chain was captured by sequencing in a study of blood T cell repertoires in COVID-19. Using immunoSEQ multiplex PCR, the repertoire was profiled, and TCRdb retains in-frame clones only, with some absent. The sample has 180,000 or so clones, about 80% seen once. The TCR was taken from a human donor with acute or convalescent COVID-19. The donor label of this sample is uncertain. Sequencing input: peripheral blood.

CDR3 sequence reads: CASSLVGAQGLAAFF. The CDR3 nucleotides read TGTGCCAGCAGCTTAGTTGGGGCCCAAGGCCTAGCGGCTTTCTTT. The V gene is TRBV7-9, the J gene TRBJ1-1, with D possibly being TRBD1 (5 bases). The CDR3 sequence is 15 residues long. V shed 1 base and J shed 11 bases, with 20 bases lying between them. Germline CDR1 SEHNR, CDR2 FQNEAQ (reference sequence).